The clone carrying this T cell receptor beta chain was observed a single time. Its target is unknown. Only in-frame clones appear in the TCRdb table, and some are missing; sequencing was by immunoSEQ multiplex PCR. The sample includes about 120,000 clones, 65% to 90% of them seen just once. This specimen belongs to a study of T cell responses to AZD1222 COVID-19 vaccine. Study results and limitations: Clonal diversity may have been underestimated in mostly white British donors.

This TCR came from an adult who received the AZD1222 COVID-19 vaccine. Sequences were derived from peripheral blood, sampled 28 days after the second AZD1222 dose.

CDR3 amino acids: CASSLYRDRGAYEQYF. The CDR3 nucleotides read TGTGCCAGCAGCTTGTACCGGGACAGGGGCGCCTACGAGCAGTACTTC. The rearrangement links TRBV7-9 to TRBJ2-7; 10 bases fit TRBD1. This CDR3 comprises 16 residues. Germline CDR1 reads SEHNR; CDR2 reads FQNEAQ (reference sequence). The V segment lost 3 bases and the J segment 2 bases; nucleotides outside the gene matches: 7.